A single sample gave rise to the 23 T cell receptor beta chains below, sequenced in a study of neurological immune-mediated disorders. TCRdb fed the 5' RACE reads into MiXCR, producing one record per CDR3 protein. The sample yields roughly 71,000 distinct CDR3 sequences, 3% to 5% seen once. Sequenced input: PBMCs. These receptors came from a man between 25 and 39 years old with multiple sclerosis.

In its sample, this clonotype was seen many times. The chain links TRBV12-3 or TRBV12-4 to TRBJ2-3; 7 nucleotides line up with TRBD2. The V gene end was trimmed by 1 base and the J gene end by 6 bases; junction bases not matched to a gene: 10. The CDR3 has 16 residues. The CDR3 coding sequence is TGTGCCAGCAGTTTAGTATCTAGCGGTCGGAGGGATACGCAGTATTTT. Its translation: CASSLVSSGRRDTQYF.

This clonotype was picked up many times. The V gene is TRBV20-1, the J gene TRBJ1-6; D gene unclear. Germline CDR1 reads DFQATT; CDR2 reads SNEGSKA (reference sequence). The germline V and J ends were trimmed by 5 bases and 7 bases, with 9 bases remaining between them. The CDR3 runs to 12 residues. The CDR3 region is CSAFGQNSPLHF. The CDR3 region has the DNA TGCAGTGCTTTTGGGCAGAATTCACCCCTCCACTTT.

This clonotype has at least ten counts. The chain carries TRBV3-1 and TRBJ1-3; perhaps TRBD1 as D (6 bases). Germline assignment: CDR1 LGHDT and CDR2 YNNKEL (reference sequence). This CDR3 spans 16 amino acids. V was trimmed by 0 bases and J by 4 bases, leaving 13 bases between them. CDR3 sequence: CASSQEGAGGGNTIYF. The CDR3 DNA reads as TGTGCCAGCAGCCAAGAGGGGGCGGGAGGCGGAAACACCATATATTTT.

The table lists this clonotype with many counts. The CDR3 DNA reads as TGCAGTGCTAGAGTCGAGGGTTTGGTTTATGGCTACACCTTC. It codes for CSARVEGLVYGYTF. The chain links TRBV20-1 to TRBJ1-2, with no clear D. CDR1 DFQATT and CDR2 SNEGSKA come from the germline V gene (reference sequence). CDR3 length equals 14 residues. With 1 base removed from V and 5 bases from J, the gap between germline ends came to 14 bases.

In its sample, this clonotype was seen many times. The chain carries TRBV3-1 and TRBJ1-3; maybe TRBD1 (6 bases). There are 17 residues in the CDR3. Germline CDR1 reads LGHDT; CDR2 reads YNNKEL (reference sequence). Trimming took 4 bases from V and 1 from J, leaving 17 bases between them. The CDR3 loop reads CASSPGAGGQSGNTIYF. The CDR3 bases are TGTGCCAGCAGCCCGGGGGCGGGTGGCCAGTCTGGAAACACCATATATTTT.

This clonotype was detected many times. This chain uses TRBV5-1 with TRBJ2-1; TRBD1 matches 8 bases. There are 14 residues in the CDR3. Germline values: CDR1 SGHRS, CDR2 YFSETQ. V lost 10 bases, J lost 2 bases, and 8 bases stayed unmatched. The CDR3 loop is CASSPGQAYNEQFF. CDR3 coding DNA: TGCGCCTCAAGCCCGGGACAGGCCTACAATGAGCAGTTCTTC.

This clonotype was counted a few times. The V call is TRBV29-1, the J call TRBJ1-1; TRBD1 matches 9 bases. V shed 6 bases, J shed 3 bases, and the junction held 5 bases outside the gene matches. Germline-derived CDR1 and CDR2 are SQVTM and ANQGSEA. The CDR3 contains 13 residues. CDR3 loop: CSVGGQGYTEAFF. The CDR3 nucleotides read TGCAGCGTGGGGGGACAGGGTTACACTGAAGCTTTCTTT.

At least ten counts were recorded for this clonotype. V gene TRBV21-1 combines with J gene TRBJ2-5. TRBV21-1 is deemed a pseudogene. The CDR3 covers 13 residues. CDR3 DNA sequence: TGTGCCAGCAGCAACGACAACCAAGAGACCCAGTACTTC. Amino acid sequence: CASSNDNQETQYF.

The sample holds many counts of this clonotype. The chain has TRBV20-1 and TRBJ2-1, with D maybe TRBD2 (7 bases). V lost 0 bases and J lost 6, with 15 bases in between. The CDR3 is 15 residues long. The germline V gene has CDR1 DFQATT and CDR2 SNEGSKA (reference sequence). CDR3 residues: CSAREWGGPANEQFF. Written as DNA, the CDR3 is TGCAGTGCTAGAGAATGGGGGGGGCCCGCCAATGAGCAGTTCTTC.

At least ten counts were recorded for this clonotype. The V gene is TRBV5-8, the J gene TRBJ2-5, with a tentative D call TRBD2 (5 bases). Germline CDR1 SGHTS, CDR2 YDEGEE. With 0 bases removed from V and 1 base from J, the gap between germline ends came to 19 bases. The CDR3 is 18 residues long. The CDR3 loop reads CASSLGLVGLAVQETQYF. Here the CDR3 DNA reads TGTGCCAGCAGCTTGGGGTTGGTTGGACTGGCAGTCCAAGAGACCCAGTACTTC.

In this sample, this clonotype turned up many times. The rearrangement uses TRBV20-1 and TRBJ1-1; TRBD1 matches 8 bases. CDR3 length: 11 residues. V was pared by 5 bases and J by 11 bases, with 7 bases of the junction left unmatched. The germline V gene has CDR1 DFQATT and CDR2 SNEGSKA (reference sequence). The CDR3 coding sequence is TGCAGTGCTGGCAGGGGGCCGGATGCTTTCTTT. It is translated as CSAGRGPDAFF.

The rearrangement joins TRBV5-1 to TRBJ2-3; D gene unclear. The germline V and J ends were trimmed by 4 bases and 3 bases, with 9 bases remaining between them. This CDR3 contains 13 residues. Germline V gene lookup returns CDR1 SGHRS and CDR2 YFSETQ. CDR3 in amino acids: CASSRMSTDTQYF. CDR3 sequence (DNA): TGCGCCAGCAGCCGCATGTCGACAGATACGCAGTATTTT.

This clonotype was observed many times. This chain links TRBV27 with TRBJ1-6, with D possibly TRBD1 on 5 matching bases. V was cut by 0 bases and J by 8 bases, with 14 bases left in between. CDR1 and CDR2 from the germline V gene are MNHEY and SMNVEV (reference sequence). The CDR3 loop spans 16 amino acids. This CDR3 reads CASSLSPTGRDSPLHF. In DNA, the CDR3 is TGTGCCAGCAGTTTATCCCCAACAGGTCGGGATTCACCCCTCCACTTT.

This clonotype was counted between two and nine times. A much larger clone is a single base away; this may be a read error. The gene calls are TRBV20-1 and TRBJ2-1; D perhaps matches TRBD2 (6 bases). This CDR3 has 14 amino acids. Germline-derived CDR1 and CDR2 are DFQATT and SNEGSKA (reference sequence). V lost 2 bases to trimming and J lost 2 bases, with 10 bases between them. The CDR3 nucleotides are TGCAGTGCTAGAACTAGCAAAGCCTACAATGAGCAGTTCTTC. Amino acids: CSARTSKAYNEQFF.

This clonotype has ten or more counts. The chain carries TRBV20-1 and TRBJ2-7, with 7 bases matching TRBD2. Trimming cost V 1 base and J 3 bases; bases outside gene matches: 9. Per germline, CDR1 DFQATT and CDR2 SNEGSKA (reference sequence). The CDR3 length is 15 residues. In DNA form, the CDR3 reads TGCAGTGCTAGAGCGGCGCGGGGGACGCTCTACGAGCAGTACTTC. Translating it yields CSARAARGTLYEQYF.

This clonotype came up many times. This chain uses TRBV20-1 with TRBJ1-5; D perhaps matches TRBD1 (5 bases). Deletions cut 6 bases from V and 9 bases from J, with 18 bases between. The CDR3 extends over 13 amino acids. Per germline, CDR1 DFQATT and CDR2 SNEGSKA (reference sequence). CDR3 region: CSAVRDDKTPQHF. DNA for the CDR3: TGCAGTGCCGTCCGGGACGACAAAACGCCCCAGCATTTT.

Many counts were recorded for this clonotype. The chain combines TRBV10-2 with TRBJ1-5; 8 bases agree with TRBD1. Germline V gives CDR1 WSHSY, CDR2 SAAADI. The CDR3 length is 14 residues. The trim removed 6 bases at V and 6 bases at J, leaving 7 bases unmatched. As DNA, the CDR3 is TGCGCCAGCAGCTGGGACAGGTGGACTCAGCCCCAGCATTTT. Its protein product is CASSWDRWTQPQHF.

This clonotype has at least ten counts. The CDR3 sequence is CASSLVFRAQETQYF. The CDR3 DNA reads as TGTGCCAGCAGCTTAGTTTTCAGGGCCCAGGAGACCCAGTACTTC. This sequence joins TRBV7-2 and TRBJ2-5; D may be TRBD1 (5 bases). Germline V gene sequence: CDR1 SGHTA, CDR2 FQGNSA. The CDR3 has 15 amino acids. V lost 1 base and J lost 5, with 14 bases in between. Full variable domain (rest looked up from reference TRBV7-2 and TRBJ2-5): GAGVSQSPSNKVTEKGKDVELRCDPISGHTALYWYRQSLGQGLEFLIYFQGNSAPDKSGLPSDRFSAERTGGSVSTLTIQRTQQEDSAVYLCASSLVFRAQETQYFGPGTRLLVL.

The chain combines TRBV3-1 with TRBJ2-1, with D perhaps being TRBD1 or TRBD2 (6 bases each). This CDR3 spans 13 amino acids. Germline assignment: CDR1 LGHDT and CDR2 YNNKEL (reference sequence). Trimming removed 7 bases from V and 10 bases from J, with 17 bases in between. The CDR3 bases are TGTGCCAGCAACTGGTTGGGGGGCGGGGAGCAGTTCTTC. Its translation: CASNWLGGGEQFF.

Ten or more counts support this clonotype. The V and J genes are TRBV20-1 and TRBJ2-7, with TRBD2 as a possible D gene (6 bases). The CDR3 extends over 13 amino acids. V lost 5 bases and J lost 6, with 17 bases in between. Germline CDR1 and CDR2: DFQATT and SNEGSKA (reference sequence). The CDR3 nucleotides read TGCAGTGCTGCGGGACTTACCGCTGCCGAGCAGTACTTC. It is translated as CSAAGLTAAEQYF.

This clonotype has a count of ten or more. The chain couples TRBV9 to TRBJ2-7; D not certain. The length of the CDR3 is 16 residues. Per the germline V gene, CDR1 is SGDLS and CDR2 is YYNGEE. V gave up 4 bases and J gave up 3 bases, with 20 bases separating them. CDR3 sequence: CASSPQLGPRDYEQYF. DNA of the CDR3: TGTGCCAGCAGCCCCCAACTCGGGCCAAGGGACTACGAGCAGTACTTC.

This clonotype was counted at least ten times. The gene calls are TRBV19 and TRBJ2-3; TRBD2 is a possible D gene (7 bases). V gave up 8 bases and J gave up 2 bases, with 14 bases separating them. Germline V gene data show CDR1 as LNHDA and CDR2 as SQIVND (reference sequence). This CDR3 spans 14 amino acids. The CDR3 sequence: CASDEGGNTDTQYF. CDR3 nucleotides: TGTGCCAGTGATGAGGGGGGGAACACAGATACGCAGTATTTT.

This clonotype was recorded many times. The chain employs TRBV4-3 and TRBJ2-1; a possible D gene is TRBD1 (5 bases). Germline V gene lookup returns CDR1 LGHNA and CDR2 YSLEER. V lost 0 bases, J lost 6 bases, and 15 bases lay in between. The length of the CDR3 is 16 residues. The CDR3 protein is CASSQDRPLRGNEQFF. DNA of the CDR3: TGCGCCAGCAGCCAAGATAGACCACTAAGGGGCAATGAGCAGTTCTTC.